The TCR beta chain under discussion was sequenced for a study of CD8 T cells in ankylosing spondylitis. This clonotype appeared a few times. Its antigen remains unknown. Deletions cut 1 base from V and 1 base from J, with 16 bases between. This CDR3 contains 17 residues. Germline lookup yields CDR1 SGHTA and CDR2 FQGTGA. One entry per CDR3 protein results from TCRdb running MiXCR on the 5' RACE reads. The sample consists of 80,000 to 90,000 distinct CDR3 sequences, approximately 30% of them appearing once. Findings and limits, study-wide: A CD8+ phenotype characterized the disease-linked clones, which were relatively rare in peripheral blood. Prior work had noted some motif variants in reactive arthritis blood and synovial fluid. Clones tied to disease were said to be significantly enriched in matched ankylosing spondylitis synovial fluid.

This chain joins TRBV7-3 and TRBJ1-1, with unresolved D. The material sequenced was blood, either unsorted or a sorted T cell fraction (not recorded which). The receptor was isolated from a male donor with ankylosing spondylitis or in good health (not recorded which). The CDR3: CASSLIAGIRQNTEAFF. CDR3 DNA sequence: TGTGCCAGCAGCTTAATTGCGGGGATTAGGCAGAACACTGAAGCTTTCTTT.